This T cell receptor beta chain was sequenced in a study of PD-1 blockade in classical Hodgkin lymphoma. Study-wide findings and caveats: Before treatment, TCR diversity in newly diagnosed patients was reportedly lower than in healthy donors.

Of note for this clone: Its antigen is unknown.

No patient escaped relapse after autologous stem cell transplantation, and brentuximab vedotin exposure varied. Profiling relied on immunoSEQ multiplex PCR, and the TCRdb table lists in-frame clones only, not all of them. The table lists over 10,000 clones, roughly 92% of them singletons, with 20% to 25% in the top ten. The CDR3 consists of 18 residues. Germline CDR1 SGHDN, CDR2 FVKESK. Deletions cut 1 base from V and 6 bases from J, with 22 bases between. The material was peripheral blood mononuclear cells (PBMCs), obtained at baseline. This sequence was found in a human donor with classical Hodgkin lymphoma. This chain connects TRBV14 to TRBJ2-1, with TRBD1 as a possible D gene (5 bases). The CDR3 reads CASSQVGRGPGLINEQFF. The CDR3 DNA is TGTGCCAGCAGCCAAGTGGGTAGGGGTCCAGGGTTAATCAATGAGCAGTTCTTC.